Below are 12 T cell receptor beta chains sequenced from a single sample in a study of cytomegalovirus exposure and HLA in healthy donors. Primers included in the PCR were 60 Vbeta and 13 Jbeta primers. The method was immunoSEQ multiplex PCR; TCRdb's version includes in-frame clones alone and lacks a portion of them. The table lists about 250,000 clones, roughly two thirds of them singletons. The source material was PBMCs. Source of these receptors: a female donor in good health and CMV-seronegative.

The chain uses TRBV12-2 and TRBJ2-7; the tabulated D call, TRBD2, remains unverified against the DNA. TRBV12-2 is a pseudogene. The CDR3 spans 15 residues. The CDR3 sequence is CASRLEGGGSYEQYF. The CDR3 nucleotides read TGTGCAAGTCGCTTAGAGGGCGGGGGTTCCTACGAGCAGTACTTC.

Here the CDR3 DNA reads TGCAGCGTTGAAGAACGCATGACTAGCGCCAATGGTGAGCAGTTCTTC. This gives the protein CSVEERMTSANGEQFF. The gene calls are TRBV29-1 and TRBJ2-1; TRBD2 aligns across 8 bases. V gave up 0 bases and J gave up 9 bases; unmatched junction bases: 13. This CDR3 contains 16 residues. Germline-derived CDR1 and CDR2 are SQVTM and ANQGSEA.

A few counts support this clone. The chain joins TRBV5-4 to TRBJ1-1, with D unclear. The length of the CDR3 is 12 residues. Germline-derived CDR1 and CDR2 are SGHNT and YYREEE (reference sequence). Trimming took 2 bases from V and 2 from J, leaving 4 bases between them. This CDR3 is CASSFVNTEAFF. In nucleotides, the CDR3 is TGTGCCAGCAGCTTCGTAAACACTGAAGCTTTCTTT.

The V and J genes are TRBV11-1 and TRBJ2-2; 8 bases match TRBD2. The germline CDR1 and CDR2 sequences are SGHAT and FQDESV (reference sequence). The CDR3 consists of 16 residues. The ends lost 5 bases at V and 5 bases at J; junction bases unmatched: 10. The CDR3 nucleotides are TGTGCCAGCAGCCCGACTAGCGAGAGAACTACCGGGGAGCTGTTTTTT. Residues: CASSPTSERTTGELFF. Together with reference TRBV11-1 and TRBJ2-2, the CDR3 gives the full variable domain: EAEVAQSPRYKITEKSQAVAFWCDPISGHATLYWYRQILGQGPELLVQFQDESVVDDSQLPKDRFSAERLKGVDSTLKIQPAELGDSAMYLCASSPTSERTTGELFFGEGSRLTVL.

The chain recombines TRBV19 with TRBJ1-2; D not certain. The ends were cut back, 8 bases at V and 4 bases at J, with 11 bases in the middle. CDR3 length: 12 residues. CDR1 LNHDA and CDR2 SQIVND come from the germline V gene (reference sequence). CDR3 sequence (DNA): TGTGCCAGTTTCCAGGCGGGCTATGGCTACACCTTC. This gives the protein CASFQAGYGYTF.

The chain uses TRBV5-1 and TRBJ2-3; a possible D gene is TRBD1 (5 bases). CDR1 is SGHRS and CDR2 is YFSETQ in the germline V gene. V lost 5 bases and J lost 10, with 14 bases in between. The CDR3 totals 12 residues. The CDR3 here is CASRHDMTAQYF. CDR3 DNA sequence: TGCGCCAGCAGGCACGATATGACAGCGCAGTATTTT.

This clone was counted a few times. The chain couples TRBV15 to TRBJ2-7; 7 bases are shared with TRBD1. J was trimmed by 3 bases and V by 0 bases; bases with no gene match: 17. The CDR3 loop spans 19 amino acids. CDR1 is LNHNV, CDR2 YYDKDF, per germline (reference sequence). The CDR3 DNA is TGTGCCACCAGCAGAGATCTCCCCTCAAAGACAGGGAAACTCTACGAGCAGTACTTC. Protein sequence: CATSRDLPSKTGKLYEQYF.

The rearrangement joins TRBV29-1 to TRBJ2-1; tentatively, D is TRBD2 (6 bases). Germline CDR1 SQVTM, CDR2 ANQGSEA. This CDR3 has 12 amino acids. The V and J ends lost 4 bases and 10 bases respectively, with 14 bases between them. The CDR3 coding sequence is TGCAGCGTTGGTAGTCTTCGGGGGGAGCAGTTCTTC. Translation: CSVGSLRGEQFF.

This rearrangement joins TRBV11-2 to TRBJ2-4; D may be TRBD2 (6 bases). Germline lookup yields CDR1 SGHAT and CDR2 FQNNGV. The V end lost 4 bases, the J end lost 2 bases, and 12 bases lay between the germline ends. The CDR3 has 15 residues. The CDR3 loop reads CASSSWGVTKNIQYF. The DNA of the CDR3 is TGTGCCAGCAGCTCCTGGGGGGTCACCAAAAACATTCAGTACTTC.

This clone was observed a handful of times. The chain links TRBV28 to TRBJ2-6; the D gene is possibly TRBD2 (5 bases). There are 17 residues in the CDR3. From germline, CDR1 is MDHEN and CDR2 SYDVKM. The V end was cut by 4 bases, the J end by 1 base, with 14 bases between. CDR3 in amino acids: CASSSGRTYSGANVLTF. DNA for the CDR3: TGTGCCAGCAGTTCCGGACGGACTTATTCTGGGGCCAACGTCCTGACTTTC.

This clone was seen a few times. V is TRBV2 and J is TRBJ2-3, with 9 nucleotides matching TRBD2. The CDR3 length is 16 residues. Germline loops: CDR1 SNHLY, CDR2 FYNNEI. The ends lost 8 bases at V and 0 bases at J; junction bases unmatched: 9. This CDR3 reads CASALSSGASTDTQYF. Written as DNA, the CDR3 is TGTGCCAGCGCCCTTTCTAGCGGGGCTAGCACAGATACGCAGTATTTT.

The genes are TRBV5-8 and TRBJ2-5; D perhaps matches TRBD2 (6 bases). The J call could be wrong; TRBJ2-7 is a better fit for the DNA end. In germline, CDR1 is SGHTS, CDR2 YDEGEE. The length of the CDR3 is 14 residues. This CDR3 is CASSQGTWIYEQYF. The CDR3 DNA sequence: TGTGCCAGCAGCCAAGGGACTTGGATCTACGAGCAGTACTTC.